The present T cell receptor beta chain was sequenced within a study of shared clonotypes between healthy human individuals. General study results and limits: Generally, naive subsets came out with larger estimated richness than memory subsets.

In germline, CDR1 is SGDLS, CDR2 YYNGEE. The CDR3 consists of 14 residues. Trimming removed 5 bases from V and 5 bases from J, with 16 bases in between. This clone occurred once. Its antigen remains unknown. CD45RO-negative, CCR7-positively selected cells formed the naive CD8 fraction, excluding terminally differentiated effector memory CD45RA+ cells. Sequencing used immunoSEQ multiplex PCR; TCRdb keeps in-frame clones, though not all of them. The sample yields under 2,000,000 clones, less than 95% seen once. This TCR derives from a man aged 18 to 29 in good health. Sequencing was carried out using naive CD8+ T cells sorted from blood. The gene calls are TRBV9 and TRBJ1-2; D is possibly TRBD1 (5 bases). CDR3 region: CASSGDPGDYGYTF. In DNA form, the CDR3 reads TGTGCCAGCAGTGGGGACCCCGGAGATTATGGCTACACCTTC.